Below are 32 T cell receptor beta chains sequenced from a single sample in a study of early T cells in non-severe SARS-CoV-2 infection (TCRdb year 2021). Library construction relied on 5' RACE. The sequencing machine was a NextSeq 500. TCRdb reanalyzed the raw reads on its own, using fastp at Q25 for trimming and MiXCR for clone calling, and kept in-frame beta chains. Every CDR3 protein is listed once, alongside the most common genes and DNA of its rows. For this sample the table gives roughly 120,000 distinct CDR3 sequences, of which around 12% were detected only once. The top ten hold approximately 4% of the sample. The sample consisted of whole blood, taken at baseline. The receptors shown here come from an adult who was a healthcare worker with PCR-confirmed SARS-CoV-2 infection or an uninfected control (not recorded which).

In this sample, this clonotype turned up many times. The V gene is TRBV5-4, the J gene TRBJ2-3; no firm D call. The ends were cut back, 1 base at V and 4 bases at J, with 10 bases in the middle. CDR1 SGHNT and CDR2 YYREEE come from the germline V gene (reference sequence). The CDR3 covers 14 residues. CDR3 coding DNA: TGTGCCAGCAGCTTGCTACTCCACGCAGATACGCAGTATTTT. Amino acid sequence: CASSLLLHADTQYF. Supplemented by reference TRBV5-4 and TRBJ2-3, the full variable domain reads ETGVTQSPTHLIKTRGQQVTLRCSSQSGHNTVSWYQQALGQGPQFIFQYYREEENGRGNFPPRFSGLQFPNYSSELNVNALELDDSALYLCASSLLLHADTQYFGPGTRLTVL.

The table lists this clonotype with a few counts. The J gene is TRBJ2-1, the V gene TRBV5-4; D possibly corresponds to TRBD2 (6 bases). Trimming left V 2 bases short and J 4 bases short, with 10 bases between. This CDR3 contains 14 residues. The germline CDR1 and CDR2 sequences are SGHNT and YYREEE (reference sequence). CDR3 DNA: TGTGCCAGCAGCTTTGAAGCGGGTTACAATGAGCAGTTCTTC. It is translated as CASSFEAGYNEQFF.

The rearrangement uses TRBV12-3 or TRBV12-4 and TRBJ2-1; TRBD2 matches 8 bases. This CDR3 has 14 residues. The V and J ends lost 5 bases and 4 bases, in that order; junction bases with no gene match: 4. The CDR3 loop is CASSREGGYNEQFF. CDR3 DNA sequence: TGTGCCAGCAGTCGGGAGGGCGGTTACAATGAGCAGTTCTTC.

This clonotype was seen a few times. V gene TRBV27 combines with J gene TRBJ1-1; weak D call: TRBD1 (5 bases). CDR3 length equals 17 residues. With 1 base removed from V and 6 bases from J, the gap between germline ends came to 21 bases. CDR1 MNHEY and CDR2 SMNVEV come from the germline V gene (reference sequence). CDR3 sequence reads: CASSLLNRPVQGAEAFF. CDR3 in DNA: TGTGCCAGCAGTTTATTAAATCGCCCCGTTCAAGGGGCTGAAGCTTTCTTT.

This clonotype was seen only a few times. This chain joins TRBV5-1 and TRBJ1-5; no definite D call. The CDR3 is 15 amino acids. Germline V lookup: CDR1 SGHRS, CDR2 YFSETQ. The V end lost 0 bases, the J end lost 0 bases, and 7 bases lay between the germline ends. The CDR3 sequence is CASSLEGVSNQPQHF. The CDR3 DNA follows: TGCGCCAGCAGCTTGGAGGGCGTTAGCAATCAGCCCCAGCATTTT.

The V call is TRBV7-2, the J call TRBJ1-6; D gene unclear. CDR1 SGHTA and CDR2 FQGNSA come from the germline V gene. The V end was cut by 1 base, the J end by 6 bases, with 4 bases between. This CDR3 contains 13 residues. This CDR3 reads CASSLGINSPLHF. The CDR3 bases are TGTGCCAGCAGCTTAGGAATTAATTCACCCCTCCACTTT.

This sequence joins TRBV3-1 and TRBJ2-5, with no clear D. CDR3 length: 12 amino acids. Germline values: CDR1 LGHDT, CDR2 YNNKEL (reference sequence). V was trimmed by 3 bases and J by 7 bases, leaving 9 bases between them. CDR3 region: CASSQPPGTQYF. CDR3 DNA sequence: TGTGCCAGCAGCCAGCCTCCCGGGACCCAGTACTTC.

The rearrangement joins TRBV7-3 to TRBJ2-2; 12 bases agree with TRBD2. Germline trimming cut 4 bases from V and 0 bases from J; bases unmatched to any gene: 0. There are 16 residues in the CDR3. CDR1 is SGHTA and CDR2 is FQGTGA in the germline V gene. CDR3 coding DNA: TGTGCCAGCAGCTCTAGCGGGAGGGCGAACACCGGGGAGCTGTTTTTT. Translation: CASSSSGRANTGELFF.

The sample holds a few counts of this clonotype. The CDR3 loop is CSVEGASGYTF. For the CDR3, the DNA is TGCAGTGTTGAGGGGGCGAGCGGCTACACCTTC. The gene calls are TRBV20-1 and TRBJ1-2; 7 nucleotides line up with TRBD1. Per the germline V gene, CDR1 is DFQATT and CDR2 is SNEGSKA (reference sequence). The CDR3 is 11 amino acids. Trimming took 7 bases from V and 8 from J; bases not matched to a gene: 7.

This chain joins TRBV2 and TRBJ1-1, with a possible D match to TRBD1 (6 bases). Germline assignment: CDR1 SNHLY and CDR2 FYNNEI. Trimming removed 10 bases at V and 6 bases at J, with 18 bases between. This CDR3 has 13 residues. CDR3 sequence: CATTLGTGPEAFF. The CDR3 DNA is TGTGCCACCACCTTGGGAACAGGGCCTGAAGCTTTCTTT.

The chain uses TRBV2 and TRBJ2-2, with D unclear. CDR3 length equals 15 residues. CDR1 is SNHLY, CDR2 FYNNEI, per germline. The V and J ends lost 5 bases and 4 bases respectively, with 14 bases between them. This CDR3 is CASSPRASGTGELFF. DNA for the CDR3: TGTGCCAGCAGTCCTCGGGCGAGTGGCACCGGGGAGCTGTTTTTT.

This clonotype was seen a handful of times. J is TRBJ2-1 and V is TRBV11-3; D gene ambiguous. Trimming stripped 1 base from V and 0 bases from J, with 7 bases between. There are 15 residues in the CDR3. Germline CDR1 is SGHNT and CDR2 is YENEEA. The CDR3: CASSLGRNSYNEQFF. The CDR3 bases are TGTGCCAGCAGCTTAGGGCGTAACTCCTACAATGAGCAGTTCTTC.

J is TRBJ1-1 and V is TRBV27, with 11 bases that match TRBD1. The ends lost 3 bases at V and 3 bases at J; junction bases unmatched: 3. The CDR3 covers 15 residues. Germline V gene sequence: CDR1 MNHEY, CDR2 SMNVEV (reference sequence). The chain's CDR3 is CASSFGTGGYTEAFF. The CDR3 DNA is TGTGCCAGCAGTTTCGGGACAGGGGGATACACTGAAGCTTTCTTT.

A few counts support this clonotype. This chain uses TRBV7-9 with TRBJ2-7; possibly TRBD1 for D (6 bases). This CDR3 region has 15 residues. Germline V gene data show CDR1 as SEHNR and CDR2 as FQNEAQ (reference sequence). Between the trimmed V and J ends, which lost 1 base and 0 bases, there was a span of 10 bases. CDR3: CASSLEGDVSYEQYF. Written as DNA, the CDR3 is TGTGCCAGCAGCTTAGAGGGGGACGTCTCCTACGAGCAGTACTTC.

Ten or more counts support this clonotype. V is TRBV28 and J is TRBJ2-1; 7 bases align to TRBD1. The CDR3 has 16 residues. CDR1 is MDHEN, CDR2 SYDVKM, per germline. V lost 3 bases to trimming and J lost 0 bases; unmatched junction nucleotides: 5. The CDR3 is CASSFGTADSYNEQFF. As DNA, the CDR3 is TGTGCCAGCAGTTTCGGGACAGCGGACTCCTACAATGAGCAGTTCTTC.

This clonotype was counted many times. The chain couples TRBV19 to TRBJ1-5, with a weak D call TRBD1 (5 bases). With 6 bases removed from V and 3 bases from J, the gap between germline ends came to 12 bases. The CDR3 is 14 residues long. Per the germline V gene, CDR1 is LNHDA and CDR2 is SQIVND (reference sequence). The CDR3 spells CASSVRVSNQPQHF. The CDR3 DNA reads as TGTGCCAGTAGCGTCAGGGTATCCAATCAGCCCCAGCATTTT.

The chain carries TRBV6-2 or TRBV6-3 and TRBJ2-1; D gene unclear. V was cut by 7 bases and J by 3 bases, with 4 bases left in between. The CDR3 length is 11 residues. Germline V gene data show CDR1 as MNHEY and CDR2 as SVGEGT. CDR3 in DNA: TGTGCCAGCACCTTCTACAATGAGCAGTTCTTC. Its translation is CASTFYNEQFF.

This chain uses TRBV7-2 with TRBJ2-5, with TRBD2 identical over 7 bases. The ends lost 5 bases at V and 5 bases at J; junction bases unmatched: 8. CDR1 SGHTA and CDR2 FQGNSA come from the germline V gene. The CDR3 contains 14 residues. CDR3 nucleotide sequence: TGTGCCAGCAGCGTGGCGACTAGCATCGAGACCCAGTACTTC. Translating it yields CASSVATSIETQYF.

This sequence joins TRBV5-6 and TRBJ1-6, with D unclear. CDR3 length equals 13 residues. Germline lookup yields CDR1 SGHDT and CDR2 YYEEEE. Trimming left V 6 bases short and J 10 bases short, with 14 bases between. CDR3 sequence (DNA): TGTGCCAGCACCCGTACGGGTTACTCACCCCTCCACTTT. Translating it yields CASTRTGYSPLHF.

The chain recombines TRBV7-3 with TRBJ2-2, with TRBD1 matching over 7 bases. The germline V gene has CDR1 SGHTA and CDR2 FQGTGA. The CDR3 covers 14 residues. The J segment lost 5 bases and the V segment lost 5 bases, leaving 5 bases of the junction unmatched. The CDR3 loop is CASSTSRGTGELFF. CDR3 nucleotides: TGTGCCAGCAGCACCTCCAGGGGGACCGGGGAGCTGTTTTTT.

This clonotype was detected a few times. The V and J genes are TRBV12-5 and TRBJ1-1; D is perhaps TRBD1 (5 bases). V lost 6 bases and J lost 0, with 29 bases in between. Germline V gene data show CDR1 as LGHNT and CDR2 as FRNRAP. The CDR3 covers 20 residues. CDR3 sequence: CASGPIPGGGTGRMNTEAFF. CDR3 nucleotide sequence: TGTGCTAGTGGCCCAATCCCTGGGGGTGGGACGGGGCGAATGAACACTGAAGCTTTCTTT.

This clonotype was observed a handful of times. The chain couples TRBV18 to TRBJ2-7; no clear D. This CDR3 region has 15 residues. Trimming shortened V by 6 bases and J by 3 bases, and 18 bases separated the two germline ends. Germline-derived CDR1 and CDR2 are KGHSH and LQKENI. The CDR3 spells CASSPAEPTGYEQYF. CDR3 nucleotide sequence: TGTGCCAGCTCTCCCGCGGAGCCCACTGGCTACGAGCAGTACTTC.

There are a few counts of this clonotype. CDR3 DNA: TGCAGCGTTGAAAGATATAATAGCGGGGCCTCCAATGAGCAGTTCTTC. Translated: CSVERYNSGASNEQFF. The chain joins TRBV29-1 to TRBJ2-1; the match to TRBD2 covers 8 bases. The CDR3 length is 16 residues. The V gene's germline CDR1 is SQVTM and CDR2 ANQGSEA. The ends lost 2 bases at V and 6 bases at J; junction bases unmatched: 12.

The table lists this clonotype with many counts. V is TRBV14 and J is TRBJ2-7; 8 positions agree with TRBD2. In germline, CDR1 is SGHDN, CDR2 FVKESK. This CDR3 is 15 amino acids long. V shed 4 bases, J shed 3 bases, and the junction held 8 bases outside the gene matches. This chain's CDR3 is CASSRTSGKIYEQYF. In DNA form, the CDR3 reads TGTGCCAGCAGCCGCACTAGCGGAAAAATCTACGAGCAGTACTTC.

This chain joins TRBV2 and TRBJ2-7; D call uncertain. V lost 3 bases and J lost 0, with 9 bases in between. The CDR3 is 14 residues long. CDR1 is SNHLY and CDR2 is FYNNEI in the germline V gene. CDR3 coding DNA: TGTGCCAGCAGTGACGGACGACCCTCCTACGAGCAGTACTTC. Protein sequence: CASSDGRPSYEQYF.

This clonotype came up a few times. V gene TRBV9 combines with J gene TRBJ2-1; D tentatively reads TRBD1 or TRBD2 (5 bases each). V lost 4 bases and J lost 12, with 20 bases in between. The CDR3 runs to 14 residues. Germline values: CDR1 SGDLS, CDR2 YYNGEE. The CDR3 reads CASSPEGDQRSQFF. The CDR3 DNA reads as TGTGCCAGCAGCCCCGAAGGGGACCAGAGATCGCAGTTCTTC.

The gene calls are TRBV6-2 or TRBV6-3 and TRBJ2-5; D is undetermined. The CDR3 has 13 residues. The V end was cut by 10 bases, the J end by 2 bases, with 14 bases between. Germline assignment: CDR1 MNHEY and CDR2 SVGEGT. CDR3 DNA sequence: TGTGCCACCATCGGACGGTCTCAAGAGACCCAGTACTTC. Translating gives CATIGRSQETQYF.

This clonotype was recorded a few times. The CDR3 is CSASRGGTDTQYF. CDR3 DNA sequence: TGCAGTGCTAGTCGGGGGGGCACAGATACGCAGTATTTT. The rearrangement uses TRBV20-1 and TRBJ2-3, with 7 bases aligning to TRBD2. In germline, CDR1 is DFQATT, CDR2 SNEGSKA (reference sequence). This CDR3 region has 13 residues. With 3 bases clipped from V and 1 base from J, the junction kept 1 base outside the gene matches.

This clonotype was seen at least ten times. Here the CDR3 DNA reads TGTGCCAGCAGCTGGACAGCTTTGAACACTGAAGCTTTCTTT. This encodes CASSWTALNTEAFF. The chain uses TRBV7-9 and TRBJ1-1; D is possibly TRBD1 (6 bases). The V and J ends lost 4 bases and 0 bases respectively, with 9 bases between them. Per germline, CDR1 SEHNR and CDR2 FQNEAQ (reference sequence). CDR3 length equals 14 residues.

Written as DNA, the CDR3 is TGCGCCAGCAGCCAAGATGCCCGCCGTCTGGGGGAGCAGTACTTC. Protein product: CASSQDARRLGEQYF. The chain employs TRBV4-1 and TRBJ2-7, with D unresolved. The V gene's germline CDR1 is MGHRA and CDR2 YSYEKL. V was trimmed by 0 bases and J by 7 bases, leaving 16 bases between them. The CDR3 runs to 15 residues.

In this sample, this clonotype turned up a few times. V gene TRBV2 combines with J gene TRBJ1-6; D possibly corresponds to TRBD1 (5 bases). CDR3 length: 14 residues. Trimming left V 6 bases short and J 7 bases short, with 13 bases between. CDR1 and CDR2 (germline): SNHLY, FYNNEI. DNA of the CDR3: TGTGCCAGCAGGGAGGGGACCGTGAATTCACCCCTCCACTTT. It specifies CASREGTVNSPLHF. The variable domain in full, completed from reference TRBV2 and TRBJ1-6, reads EPEVTQTPSHQVTQMGQEVILRCVPISNHLYFYWYRQILGQKVEFLVSFYNNEISEKSEIFDDQFSVERPDGSNFTLKIRSTKLEDSAMYFCASREGTVNSPLHFGNGTRLTVT.

V usage is TRBV28 and J usage is TRBJ1-6; no definite D call. Germline CDR1 reads MDHEN; CDR2 reads SYDVKM. With 8 bases removed from V and 3 bases from J, the gap between germline ends came to 8 bases. The CDR3 runs to 13 residues. The CDR3 DNA is TGTGCCAGCCGGGAATTCTATAATTCACCCCTCCACTTT. It specifies CASREFYNSPLHF.